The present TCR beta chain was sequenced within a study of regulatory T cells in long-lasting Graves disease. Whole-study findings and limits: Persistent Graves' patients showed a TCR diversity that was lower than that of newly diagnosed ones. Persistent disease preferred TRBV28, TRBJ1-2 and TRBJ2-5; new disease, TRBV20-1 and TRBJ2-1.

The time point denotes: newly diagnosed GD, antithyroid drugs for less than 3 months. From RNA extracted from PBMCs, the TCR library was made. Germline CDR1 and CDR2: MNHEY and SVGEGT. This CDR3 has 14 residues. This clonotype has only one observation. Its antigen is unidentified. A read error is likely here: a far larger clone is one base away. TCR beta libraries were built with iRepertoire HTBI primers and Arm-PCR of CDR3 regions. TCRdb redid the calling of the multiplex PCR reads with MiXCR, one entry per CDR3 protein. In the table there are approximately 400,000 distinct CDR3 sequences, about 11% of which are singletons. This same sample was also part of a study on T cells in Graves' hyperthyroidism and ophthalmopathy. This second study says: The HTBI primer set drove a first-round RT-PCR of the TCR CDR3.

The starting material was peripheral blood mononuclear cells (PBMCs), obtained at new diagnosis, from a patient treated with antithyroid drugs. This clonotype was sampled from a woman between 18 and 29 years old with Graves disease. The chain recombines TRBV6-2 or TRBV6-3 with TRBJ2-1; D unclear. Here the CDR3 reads CASSLRLAYNEQLF. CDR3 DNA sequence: TGTGCCAGCAGTTTACGGCTGGCCTACAATGAGCAGCTCTTC.